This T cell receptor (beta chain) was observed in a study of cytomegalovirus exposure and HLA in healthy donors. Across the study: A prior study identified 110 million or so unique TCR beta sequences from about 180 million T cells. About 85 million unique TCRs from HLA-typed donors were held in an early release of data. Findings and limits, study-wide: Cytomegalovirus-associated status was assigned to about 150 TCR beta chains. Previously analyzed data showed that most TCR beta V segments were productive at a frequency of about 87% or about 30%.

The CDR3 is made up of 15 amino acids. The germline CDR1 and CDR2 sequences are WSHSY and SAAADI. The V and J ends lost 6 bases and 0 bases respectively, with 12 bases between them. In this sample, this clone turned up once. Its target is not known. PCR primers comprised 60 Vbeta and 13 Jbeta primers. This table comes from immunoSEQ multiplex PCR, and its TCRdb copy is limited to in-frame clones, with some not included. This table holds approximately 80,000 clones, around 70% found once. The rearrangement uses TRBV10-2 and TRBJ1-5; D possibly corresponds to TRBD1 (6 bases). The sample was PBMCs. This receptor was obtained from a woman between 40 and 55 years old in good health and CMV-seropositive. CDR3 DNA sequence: TGCGCCAGCAGGCTAGCAGGGGATAGCAATCAGCCCCAGCATTTT. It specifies CASRLAGDSNQPQHF.